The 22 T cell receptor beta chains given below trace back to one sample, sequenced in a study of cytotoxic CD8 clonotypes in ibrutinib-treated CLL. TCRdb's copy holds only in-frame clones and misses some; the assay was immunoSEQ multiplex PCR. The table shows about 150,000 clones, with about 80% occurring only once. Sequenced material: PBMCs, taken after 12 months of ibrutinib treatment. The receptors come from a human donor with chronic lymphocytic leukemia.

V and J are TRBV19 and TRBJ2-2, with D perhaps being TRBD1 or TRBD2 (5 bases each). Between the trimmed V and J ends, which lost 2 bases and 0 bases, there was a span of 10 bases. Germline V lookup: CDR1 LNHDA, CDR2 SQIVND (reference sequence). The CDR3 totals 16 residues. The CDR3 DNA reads TGTGCCAGTAGTATAAGGAGGACAACGAACACCGGGGAGCTGTTTTTT. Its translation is CASSIRRTTNTGELFF.

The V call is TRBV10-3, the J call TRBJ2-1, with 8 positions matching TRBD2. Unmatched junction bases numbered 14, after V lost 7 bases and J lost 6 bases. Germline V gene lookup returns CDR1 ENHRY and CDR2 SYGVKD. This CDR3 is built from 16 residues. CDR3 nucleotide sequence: TGTGCCATCACTGACGGTAACGGGAGGGAATCCAATGAGCAGTTCTTC. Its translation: CAITDGNGRESNEQFF.

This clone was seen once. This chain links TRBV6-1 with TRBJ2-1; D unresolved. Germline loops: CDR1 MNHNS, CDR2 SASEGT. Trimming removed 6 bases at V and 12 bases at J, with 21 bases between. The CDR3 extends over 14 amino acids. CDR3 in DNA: TGTGCCAGCAGAGATCGTACCCTAGTCTTTTTGCAGTTCTTC. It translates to CASRDRTLVFLQFF.

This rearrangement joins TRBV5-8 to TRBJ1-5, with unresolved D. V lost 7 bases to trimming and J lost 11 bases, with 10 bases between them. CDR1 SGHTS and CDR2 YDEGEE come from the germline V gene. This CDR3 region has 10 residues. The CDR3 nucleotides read TGTGCCAGCGGGGTCGGGGCCCAGCATTTT. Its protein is CASGVGAQHF.

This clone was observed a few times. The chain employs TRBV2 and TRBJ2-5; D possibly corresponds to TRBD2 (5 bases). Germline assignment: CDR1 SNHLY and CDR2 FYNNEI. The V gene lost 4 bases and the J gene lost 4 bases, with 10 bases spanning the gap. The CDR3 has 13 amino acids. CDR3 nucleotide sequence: TGTGCCAGCAGTGTCGGGATTAGAGAGACCCAGTACTTC. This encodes CASSVGIRETQYF.

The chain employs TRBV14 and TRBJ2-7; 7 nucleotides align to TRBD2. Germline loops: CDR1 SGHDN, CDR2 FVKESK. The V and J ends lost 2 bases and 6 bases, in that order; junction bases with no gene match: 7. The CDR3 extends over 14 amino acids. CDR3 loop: CASSQRDYPSEQYF. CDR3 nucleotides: TGTGCCAGCAGCCAACGGGACTACCCAAGCGAGCAGTACTTC.

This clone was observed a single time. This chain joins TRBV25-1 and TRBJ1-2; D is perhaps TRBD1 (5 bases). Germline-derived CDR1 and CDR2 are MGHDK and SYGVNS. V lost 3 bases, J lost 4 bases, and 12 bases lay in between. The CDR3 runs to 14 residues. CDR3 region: CASSELSDSYGYTF. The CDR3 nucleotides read TGTGCCAGCAGTGAGCTTTCCGACAGCTATGGCTACACCTTC.

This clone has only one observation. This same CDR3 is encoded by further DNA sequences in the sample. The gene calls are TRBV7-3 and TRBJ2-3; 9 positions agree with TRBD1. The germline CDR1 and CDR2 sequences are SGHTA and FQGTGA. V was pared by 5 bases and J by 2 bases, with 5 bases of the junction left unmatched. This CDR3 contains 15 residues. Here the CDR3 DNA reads TGTGCCAGCAGCCCGGGACAGGGAACCACAGATACGCAGTATTTT. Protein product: CASSPGQGTTDTQYF.

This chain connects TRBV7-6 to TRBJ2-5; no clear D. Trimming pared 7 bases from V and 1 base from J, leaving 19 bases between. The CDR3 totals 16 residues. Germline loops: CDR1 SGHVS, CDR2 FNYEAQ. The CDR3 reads CASTLRAPNGQETQYF. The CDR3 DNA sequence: TGTGCCAGCACCCTAAGGGCCCCGAATGGCCAAGAGACCCAGTACTTC.

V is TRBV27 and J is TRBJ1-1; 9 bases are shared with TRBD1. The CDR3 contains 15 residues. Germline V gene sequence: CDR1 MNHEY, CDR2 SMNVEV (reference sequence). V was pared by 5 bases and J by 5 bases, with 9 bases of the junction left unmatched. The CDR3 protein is CASSPTQGALTEAFF. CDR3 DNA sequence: TGTGCCAGCAGTCCCACACAGGGGGCGCTGACTGAAGCTTTCTTT.

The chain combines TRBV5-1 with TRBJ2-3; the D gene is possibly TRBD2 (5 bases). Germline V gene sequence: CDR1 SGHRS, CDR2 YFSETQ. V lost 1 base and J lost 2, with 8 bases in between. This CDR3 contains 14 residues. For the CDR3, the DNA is TGCGCCAGCAGCTTGACGGGGTTCACAGATACGCAGTATTTT. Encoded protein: CASSLTGFTDTQYF.

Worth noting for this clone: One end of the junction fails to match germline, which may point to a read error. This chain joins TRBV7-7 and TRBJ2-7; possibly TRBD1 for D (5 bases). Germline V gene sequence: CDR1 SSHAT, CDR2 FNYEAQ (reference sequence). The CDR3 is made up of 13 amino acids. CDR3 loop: CASSFAGNYEQYF. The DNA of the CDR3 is TGTGCTAGCAGCTTTGCAGGGAATTACGAGCAGTACTTC.

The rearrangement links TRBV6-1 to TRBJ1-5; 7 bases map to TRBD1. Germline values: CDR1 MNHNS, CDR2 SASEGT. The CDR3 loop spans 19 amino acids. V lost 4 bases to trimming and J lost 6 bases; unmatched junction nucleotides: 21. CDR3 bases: TGTGCCAGCAGTGGAGGAGGCAGGGGTTGGCTGGGGGACAGTCAGCCCCAGCATTTT. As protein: CASSGGGRGWLGDSQPQHF.

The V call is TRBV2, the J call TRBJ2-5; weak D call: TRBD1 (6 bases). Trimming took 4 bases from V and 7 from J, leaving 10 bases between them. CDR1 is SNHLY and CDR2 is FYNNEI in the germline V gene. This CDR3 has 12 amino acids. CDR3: CASSAQGWTQYF. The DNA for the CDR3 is TGTGCCAGCAGTGCACAGGGATGGACCCAGTACTTC.

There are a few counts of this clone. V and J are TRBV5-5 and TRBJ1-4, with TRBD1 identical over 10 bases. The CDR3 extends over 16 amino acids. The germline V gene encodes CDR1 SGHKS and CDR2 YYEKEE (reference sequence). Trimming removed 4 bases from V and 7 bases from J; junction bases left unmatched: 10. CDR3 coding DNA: TGTGCCAGCAGCGCCCAGACAGGGGGCATTGGTGAAAAACTGTTTTTT. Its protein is CASSAQTGGIGEKLFF.

DNA for the CDR3: TGTGCCAGCAGTACCCCCCAGGGGTTGTTCTACGAGCAGTACTTC. Its translation: CASSTPQGLFYEQYF. The chain combines TRBV6-5 with TRBJ2-7, with D perhaps TRBD1 (6 bases). CDR3 length: 15 amino acids. From germline, CDR1 is MNHEY and CDR2 SVGAGI. V dropped 5 bases and J dropped 3 bases, with 17 bases sitting between them.

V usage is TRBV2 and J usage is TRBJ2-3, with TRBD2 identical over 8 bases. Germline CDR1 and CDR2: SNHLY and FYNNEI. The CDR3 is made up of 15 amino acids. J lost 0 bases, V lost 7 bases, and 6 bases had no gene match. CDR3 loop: CASNPGGVSTDTQYF. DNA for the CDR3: TGTGCCAGCAACCCGGGGGGGGTGAGCACAGATACGCAGTATTTT.

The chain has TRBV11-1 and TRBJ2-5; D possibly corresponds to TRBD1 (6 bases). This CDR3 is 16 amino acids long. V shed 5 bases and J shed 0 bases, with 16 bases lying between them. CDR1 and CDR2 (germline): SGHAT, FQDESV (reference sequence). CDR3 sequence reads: CASSQLTGMYQETQYF. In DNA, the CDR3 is TGTGCCAGCAGCCAACTTACAGGGATGTACCAAGAGACCCAGTACTTC.

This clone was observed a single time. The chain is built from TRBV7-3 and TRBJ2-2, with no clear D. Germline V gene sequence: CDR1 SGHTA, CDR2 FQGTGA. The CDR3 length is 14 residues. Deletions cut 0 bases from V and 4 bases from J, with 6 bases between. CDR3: CASSLTTATGELFF. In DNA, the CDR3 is TGTGCCAGCAGCTTAACTACAGCCACCGGGGAGCTGTTTTTT. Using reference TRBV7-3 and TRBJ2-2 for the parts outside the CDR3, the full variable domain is GAGVSQTPSNKVTEKGKYVELRCDPISGHTALYWYRQSLGQGPEFLIYFQGTGAADDSGLPNDRFFAVRPEGSVSTLKIQRTERGDSAVYLCASSLTTATGELFFGEGSRLTVL.

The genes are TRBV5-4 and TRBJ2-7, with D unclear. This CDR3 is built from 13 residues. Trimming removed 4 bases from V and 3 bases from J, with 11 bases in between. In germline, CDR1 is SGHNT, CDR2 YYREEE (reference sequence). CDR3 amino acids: CASSADQGYEQYF. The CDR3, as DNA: TGTGCCAGCAGCGCGGATCAAGGCTACGAGCAGTACTTC. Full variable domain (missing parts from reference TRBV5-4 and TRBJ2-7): ETGVTQSPTHLIKTRGQQVTLRCSSQSGHNTVSWYQQALGQGPQFIFQYYREEENGRGNFPPRFSGLQFPNYSSELNVNALELDDSALYLCASSADQGYEQYFGPGTRLTVT.

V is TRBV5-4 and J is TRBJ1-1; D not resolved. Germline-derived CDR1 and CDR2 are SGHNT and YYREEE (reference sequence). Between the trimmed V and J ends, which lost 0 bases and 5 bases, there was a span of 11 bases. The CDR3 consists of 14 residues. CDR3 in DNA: TGTGCCAGCAGCTTGGTGTCAGACTTTACTGAAGCTTTCTTT. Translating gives CASSLVSDFTEAFF.

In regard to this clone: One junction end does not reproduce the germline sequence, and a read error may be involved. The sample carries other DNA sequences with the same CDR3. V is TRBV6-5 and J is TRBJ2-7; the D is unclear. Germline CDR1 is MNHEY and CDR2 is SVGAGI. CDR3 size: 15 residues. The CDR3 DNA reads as TGCGCCAGCAGTTACACGACGGACGTCGGGCACGAGCAGTACTTC. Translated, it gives CASSYTTDVGHEQYF.